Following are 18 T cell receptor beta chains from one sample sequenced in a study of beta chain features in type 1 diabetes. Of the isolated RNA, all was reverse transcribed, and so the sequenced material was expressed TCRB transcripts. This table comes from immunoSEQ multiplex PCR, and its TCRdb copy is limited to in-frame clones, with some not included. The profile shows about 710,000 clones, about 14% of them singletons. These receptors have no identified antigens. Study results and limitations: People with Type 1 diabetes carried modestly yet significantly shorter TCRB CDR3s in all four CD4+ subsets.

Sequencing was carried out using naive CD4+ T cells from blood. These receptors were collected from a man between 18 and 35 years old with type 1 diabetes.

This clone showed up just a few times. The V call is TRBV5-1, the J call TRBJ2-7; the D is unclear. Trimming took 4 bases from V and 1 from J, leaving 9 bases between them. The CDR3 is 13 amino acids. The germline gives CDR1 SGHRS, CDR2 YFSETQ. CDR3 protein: CASSGVPSYEQYF. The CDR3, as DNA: TGCGCCAGCAGCGGGGTCCCATCCTACGAGCAGTACTTC.

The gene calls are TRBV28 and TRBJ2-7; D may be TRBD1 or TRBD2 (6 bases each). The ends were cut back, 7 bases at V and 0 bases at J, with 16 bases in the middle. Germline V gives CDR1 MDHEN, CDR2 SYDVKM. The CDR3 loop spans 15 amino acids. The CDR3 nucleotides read TGTGCCAGCACCCCTCCGGGGGCCAGCTCCTACGAGCAGTACTTC. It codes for CASTPPGASSYEQYF. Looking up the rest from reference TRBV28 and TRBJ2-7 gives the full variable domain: DVKVTQSSRYLVKRTGEKVFLECVQDMDHENMFWYRQDPGLGLRLIYFSYDVKMKEKGDIPEGYSVSREKKERFSLILESASTNQTSMYLCASTPPGASSYEQYFGPGTRLTVT.

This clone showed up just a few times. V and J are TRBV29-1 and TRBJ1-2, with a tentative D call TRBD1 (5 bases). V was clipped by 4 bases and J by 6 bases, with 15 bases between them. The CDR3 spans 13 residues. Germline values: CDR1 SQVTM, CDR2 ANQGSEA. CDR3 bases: TGCAGCGTTGGGGTACAGGAAGGAGATGGCTACACCTTC. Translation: CSVGVQEGDGYTF.

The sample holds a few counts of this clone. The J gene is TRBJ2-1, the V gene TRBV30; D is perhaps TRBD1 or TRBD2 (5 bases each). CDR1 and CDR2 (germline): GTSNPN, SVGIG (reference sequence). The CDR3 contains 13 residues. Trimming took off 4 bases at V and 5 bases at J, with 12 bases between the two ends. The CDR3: CAWKRGVNNEQFF. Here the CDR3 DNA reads TGTGCCTGGAAACGAGGGGTTAACAATGAGCAGTTCTTC.

The CDR3 sequence: CASSPSRDRHPKYF. The CDR3 DNA is TGTGCCAGCAGCCCGTCCCGGGACAGGCATCCCAAGTACTTC. V gene TRBV7-9 combines with J gene TRBJ2-5; 8 bases map to TRBD1. This CDR3 has 14 residues. V was clipped by 5 bases and J by 12 bases; unmatched bases: 14. Germline loops: CDR1 SEHNR, CDR2 FQNEAQ (reference sequence).

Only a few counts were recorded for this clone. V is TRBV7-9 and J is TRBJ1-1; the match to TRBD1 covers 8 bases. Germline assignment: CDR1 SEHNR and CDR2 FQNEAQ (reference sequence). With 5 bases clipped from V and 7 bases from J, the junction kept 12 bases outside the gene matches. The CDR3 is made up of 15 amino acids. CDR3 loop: CASSLSTGGSIEAFF. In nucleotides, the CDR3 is TGTGCCAGCAGCCTTAGTACAGGGGGTAGTATTGAAGCTTTCTTT.

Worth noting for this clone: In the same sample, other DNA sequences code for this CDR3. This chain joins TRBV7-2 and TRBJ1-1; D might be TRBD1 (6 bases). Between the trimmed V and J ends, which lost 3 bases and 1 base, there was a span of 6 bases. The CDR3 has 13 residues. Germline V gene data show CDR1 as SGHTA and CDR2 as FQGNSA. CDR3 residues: CASSLTGNTEAFF. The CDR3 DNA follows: TGTGCCAGCAGCTTGACAGGGAACACTGAAGCTTTCTTT.

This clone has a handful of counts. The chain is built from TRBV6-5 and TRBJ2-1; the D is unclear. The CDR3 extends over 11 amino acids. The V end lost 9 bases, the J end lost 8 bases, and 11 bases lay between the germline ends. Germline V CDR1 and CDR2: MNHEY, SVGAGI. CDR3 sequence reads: CASSLHDEQFF. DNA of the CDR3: TGTGCCAGTTCATTACACGATGAGCAGTTCTTC.

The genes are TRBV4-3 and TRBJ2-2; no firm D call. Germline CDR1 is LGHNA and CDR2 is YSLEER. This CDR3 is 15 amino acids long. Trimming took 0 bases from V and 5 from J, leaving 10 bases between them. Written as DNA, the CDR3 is TGCGCCAGCAGCCAAGAATTAGCCCCAACCGGGGAGCTGTTTTTT. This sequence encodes CASSQELAPTGELFF.

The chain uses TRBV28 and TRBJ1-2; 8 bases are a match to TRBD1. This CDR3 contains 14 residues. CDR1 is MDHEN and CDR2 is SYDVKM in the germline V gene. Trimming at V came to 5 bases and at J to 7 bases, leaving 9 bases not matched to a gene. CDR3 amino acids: CASSPDRGSGGYTF. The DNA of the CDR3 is TGTGCCAGCAGTCCCGACAGGGGATCTGGTGGCTACACCTTC.

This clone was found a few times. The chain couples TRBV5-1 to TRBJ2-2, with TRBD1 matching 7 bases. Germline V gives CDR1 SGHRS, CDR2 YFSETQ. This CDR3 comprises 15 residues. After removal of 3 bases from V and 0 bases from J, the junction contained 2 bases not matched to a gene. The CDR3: CASSSTGANTGELFF. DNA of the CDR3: TGCGCCAGCAGCTCCACAGGGGCGAACACCGGGGAGCTGTTTTTT. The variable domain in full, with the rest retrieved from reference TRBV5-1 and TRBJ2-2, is KAGVTQTPRYLIKTRGQQVTLSCSPISGHRSVSWYQQTPGQGLQFLFEYFSETQRNKGNFPGRFSGRQFSNSRSEMNVSTLELGDSALYLCASSSTGANTGELFFGEGSRLTVL.

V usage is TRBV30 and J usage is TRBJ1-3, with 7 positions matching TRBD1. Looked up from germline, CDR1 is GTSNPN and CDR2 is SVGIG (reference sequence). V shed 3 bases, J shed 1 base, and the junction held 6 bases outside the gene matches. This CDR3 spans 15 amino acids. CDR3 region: CAWRADRVSGNTIYF. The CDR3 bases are TGTGCCTGGAGGGCCGACAGGGTATCTGGAAACACCATATATTTT.

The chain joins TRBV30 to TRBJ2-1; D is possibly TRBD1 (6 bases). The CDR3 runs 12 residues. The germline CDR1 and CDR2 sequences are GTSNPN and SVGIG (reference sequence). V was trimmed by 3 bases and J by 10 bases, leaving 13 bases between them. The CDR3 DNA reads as TGTGCCTGGAGCCCCGACAGGTACGAGCAGTTCTTC. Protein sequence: CAWSPDRYEQFF.

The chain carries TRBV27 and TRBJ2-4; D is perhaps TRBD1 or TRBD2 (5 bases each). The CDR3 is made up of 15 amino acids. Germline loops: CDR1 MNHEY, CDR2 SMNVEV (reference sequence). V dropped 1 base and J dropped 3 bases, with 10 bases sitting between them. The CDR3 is CASSLLGVGKNIQYF. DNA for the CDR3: TGTGCCAGCAGTTTATTGGGGGTCGGCAAAAACATTCAGTACTTC.

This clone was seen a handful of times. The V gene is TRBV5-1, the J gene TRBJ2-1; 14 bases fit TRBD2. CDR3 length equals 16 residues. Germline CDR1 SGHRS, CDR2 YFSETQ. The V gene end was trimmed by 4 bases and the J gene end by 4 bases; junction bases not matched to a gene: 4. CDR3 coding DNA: TGCGCCAGCAGCGCGGGACTAGCGGGAGAATACAATGAGCAGTTCTTC. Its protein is CASSAGLAGEYNEQFF. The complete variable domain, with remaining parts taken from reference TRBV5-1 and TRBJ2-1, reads KAGVTQTPRYLIKTRGQQVTLSCSPISGHRSVSWYQQTPGQGLQFLFEYFSETQRNKGNFPGRFSGRQFSNSRSEMNVSTLELGDSALYLCASSAGLAGEYNEQFFGPGTRLTVL.

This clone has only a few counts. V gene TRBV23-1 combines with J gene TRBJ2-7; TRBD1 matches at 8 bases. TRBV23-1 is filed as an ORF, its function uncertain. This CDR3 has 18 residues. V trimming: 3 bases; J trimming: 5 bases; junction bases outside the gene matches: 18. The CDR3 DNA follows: TGCGCCAGCAGTCATGCCCACCTCCGGACAGGGCTTGTCCACGAGCAGTACTTC. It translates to CASSHAHLRTGLVHEQYF.

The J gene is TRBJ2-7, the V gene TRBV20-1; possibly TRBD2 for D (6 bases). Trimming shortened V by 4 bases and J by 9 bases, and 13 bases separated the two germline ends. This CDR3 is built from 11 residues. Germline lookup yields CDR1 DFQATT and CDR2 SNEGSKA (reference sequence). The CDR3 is CSATQGGRQYF. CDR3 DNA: TGCAGTGCTACCCAGGGAGGAAGGCAGTACTTC.

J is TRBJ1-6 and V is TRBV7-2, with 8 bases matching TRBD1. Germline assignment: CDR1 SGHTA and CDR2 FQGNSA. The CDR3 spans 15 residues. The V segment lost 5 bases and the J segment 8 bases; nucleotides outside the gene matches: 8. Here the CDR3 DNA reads TGTGCCAGCAGCCCACGGACAGGGTCGGATTCACCCCTCCACTTT. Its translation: CASSPRTGSDSPLHF.